A selection of T cell receptor beta chains follows, all from one sample in a study of identical twins. MiXCR, applied by TCRdb to the 5' RACE reads, yields one record per CDR3 protein. Of 450,000 or so distinct CDR3 sequences listed, 13% to 15% are singletons. These data were also filed under a second study, of yellow fever vaccine responses in identical twins.

Sequenced material: CD4+ T cells sorted from blood. These receptors were taken from a woman between 18 and 29 years old in good health. Each CDR3 is given with its conserved first and last residue. A D gene is named only where the DNA matches it firmly. Clone size is shown for a subset of rows, as once, few, many or a class of expanded clone.

>NA|NA|TRBV20-1|TRBJ1-5
CSAPSPSRTKSNQPQHF
TGCAGTGCCCCCTCTCCATCCCGGACGAAGAGCAATCAGCCCCAGCATTTT
>few|NA|TRBV7-8|TRBJ2-2
CASSPPWVTGELFF
TGTGCCAGCAGCCCCCCCTGGGTAACCGGGGAGCTGTTTTTT
>NA|NA|TRBV11-2|TRBJ2-7
CASSLLGIEQYF
TGTGCCAGCAGCTTACTAGGGATCGAGCAGTACTTC
>NA|NA|TRBV30|TRBJ2-2
CAWSVRRVRVAGELFF
TGTGCCTGGAGTGTACGGAGGGTAAGGGTCGCCGGGGAGCTGTTTTTT
>NA|NA|TRBV6-1|TRBJ2-7
CASSVEGVPGRWGEQYF
TGTGCCAGCAGTGTCGAGGGAGTTCCCGGACGCTGGGGTGAGCAGTACTTC
>NA|NA|TRBV25-1|TRBJ2-5
CASGFGHQETQYF
TGTGCCAGCGGATTCGGGCACCAAGAGACCCAGTACTTC
>NA|NA|TRBV30|TRBJ2-3
CAWSVEGAQYF
TGTGCCTGGAGTGTTGAGGGGGCGCAGTATTTT
>NA|TRBD2|TRBV2|TRBJ2-3
CASSGRGVTDTQYF
TGTGCCAGCAGTGGGCGGGGGGTCACAGATACGCAGTATTTT
>few|NA|TRBV20-1|TRBJ2-1
CSARDPRRTYNEQFF
TGCAGTGCTAGAGATCCCCGACGGACCTACAATGAGCAGTTCTTC
>few|TRBD1|TRBV20-1|TRBJ2-7
CSAGGQHSYEQYF
TGCAGTGCTGGGGGACAGCACTCCTACGAGCAGTACTTC
>NA|TRBD2|TRBV20-1|TRBJ2-1
CSAPLAGVVRNNEQFF
TGCAGTGCTCCACTAGCGGGAGTAGTTAGGAACAATGAGCAGTTCTTC
>few|TRBD1|TRBV9|TRBJ1-2
CASSLRTGGVGYTF
TGTGCCAGCAGTTTAAGGACAGGGGGTGTAGGCTACACCTTC
>NA|NA|TRBV27|TRBJ2-3
CASSLVGPTDTQYF
TGTGCCAGCAGTTTAGTAGGGCCGACTGATACGCAGTATTTT
>NA|TRBD1|TRBV18|TRBJ2-7
CASSRSDRGYEQYF
TGTGCCAGCTCACGGTCGGACAGGGGCTACGAGCAGTACTTC
>NA|TRBD1|TRBV19|TRBJ1-1
CASRETGLNTEAFF
TGTGCCAGTAGAGAGACAGGGCTTAACACTGAAGCTTTCTTT
>few|TRBD2|TRBV24-1|TRBJ2-1
CATSDPSGSFYNEQFF
TGTGCCACCAGTGACCCAAGCGGGAGTTTCTACAATGAGCAGTTCTTC
>NA|TRBD1|TRBV20-1|TRBJ1-1
CSATRTGMNTEAFF
TGCAGTGCTACTAGGACAGGCATGAACACTGAAGCTTTCTTT
>NA|TRBD2|TRBV13|TRBJ2-1
CASSLSLAGDFSSYNEQFF
TGTGCCAGCAGCTTATCTCTAGCGGGGGACTTTAGCTCCTACAATGAGCAGTTCTTC
>NA|TRBD2|TRBV6-5|TRBJ2-1
CASSYPASGSYNEQFF
TGTGCCAGCAGTTACCCCGCTAGCGGATCCTACAATGAGCAGTTCTTC
>NA|NA|TRBV4-3|TRBJ1-1
CASSQEGSINTEAFF
TGCGCCAGCAGCCAAGAGGGGAGCATAAACACTGAAGCTTTCTTT
>NA|NA|TRBV27|TRBJ2-7
CASSYQVAYEQYF
TGTGCCAGCAGTTACCAGGTAGCCTACGAGCAGTACTTC
>few|TRBD1|TRBV4-1|TRBJ1-4
CASSQPREGAREKLFF
TGCGCCAGCAGCCAACCACGGGAGGGGGCGCGTGAAAAACTGTTTTTT
>NA|NA|TRBV21-1|TRBJ2-1
CASSNLFGRGGGEQFF
TGTGCCAGCAGCAACCTTTTCGGGAGGGGCGGCGGTGAGCAGTTCTTC